This entry is about one T cell receptor beta chain. The antigen remains undetermined. This entry is derived from a study of T cell repertoires in cytomegalovirus infection. Overall study context: Recently identified HLA-C-restricted CMV epitopes and well-studied HLA-B-restricted CMV epitopes were used by the study. An indication of both CMV infection and matching HLA type came from public TCR beta signatures. General observations from the study: Cumulative public TCR beta family frequency identified CMV carriers with the relevant HLA. It was HLA-C-restricted CMV-specific TCR beta clonotypes that dominated the response ex vivo.

Each CDR3 protein gets one entry after TCRdb re-called the reads with MiXCR. The table lists 450,000 to 600,000 distinct CDR3 sequences, around 35% of them singletons, with 15% to 20% in the top ten. The CDR3 runs to 13 residues. Losses at the gene ends were 5 bases for V and 9 bases for J; bases not matched to a gene: 2. Germline V gene lookup returns CDR1 SGHTS and CDR2 YDEGEE. The TCR comes from a human donor in good health (CMV status not recorded). Some clones in this sample may be carry-over from other donors' samples. The source was cultured PBMCs, collected from culture after CMV antigen stimulation. The chain links TRBV5-8 to TRBJ2-1, with TRBD2 matching over 13 bases. CDR3: CASRLAGGVEQFF. CDR3 coding DNA: TGTGCCAGCAGACTAGCGGGAGGGGTTGAGCAGTTCTTC.